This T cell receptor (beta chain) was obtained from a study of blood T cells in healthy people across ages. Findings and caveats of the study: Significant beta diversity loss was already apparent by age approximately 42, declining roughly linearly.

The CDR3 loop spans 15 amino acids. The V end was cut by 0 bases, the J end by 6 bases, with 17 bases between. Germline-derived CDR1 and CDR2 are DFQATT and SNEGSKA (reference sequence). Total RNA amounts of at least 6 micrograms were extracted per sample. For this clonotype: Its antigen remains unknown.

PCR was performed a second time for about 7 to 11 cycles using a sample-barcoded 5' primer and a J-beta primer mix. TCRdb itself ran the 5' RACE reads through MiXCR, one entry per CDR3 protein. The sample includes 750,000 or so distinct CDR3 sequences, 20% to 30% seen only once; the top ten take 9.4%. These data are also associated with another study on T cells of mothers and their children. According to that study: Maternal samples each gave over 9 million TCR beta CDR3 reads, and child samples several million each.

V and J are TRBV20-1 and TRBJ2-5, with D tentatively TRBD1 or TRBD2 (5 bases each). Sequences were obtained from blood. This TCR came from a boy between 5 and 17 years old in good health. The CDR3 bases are TGCAGTGCTAGAGATTGGTCCAGGGACGGTAAGACCCAGTACTTC. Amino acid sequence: CSARDWSRDGKTQYF.